This T cell receptor beta chain was captured in a study of identical twins. Findings and limits, study-wide: Modeled out-of-frame TCR alpha sharing in monozygotic twins fell below observed levels. Insertions were reduced in abundant cord blood beta clonotypes but not in memory repertoires.

The germline V gene encodes CDR1 SGHDT and CDR2 YYEEEE. The ends were cut back, 0 bases at V and 2 bases at J, with 6 bases in the middle. The CDR3 extends over 13 amino acids. TCRdb itself ran the 5' RACE reads through MiXCR, one entry per CDR3 protein. The table includes about 200,000 distinct CDR3 sequences, over 9.5% detected once. This clonotype was recorded many times. Its specificity is not known. The TCR comes from a man aged 50 to 59 in good health. Sequenced sample: memory T cells sorted from blood. The V call is TRBV5-6, the J call TRBJ2-7; D is uncertain. The CDR3 is CASSLVSTYEQYF. CDR3 in DNA: TGTGCCAGCAGCTTGGTCAGTACCTACGAGCAGTACTTC. Complete variable domain (other parts from reference TRBV5-6 and TRBJ2-7): DAGVTQSPTHLIKTRGQQVTLRCSPKSGHDTVSWYQQALGQGPQFIFQYYEEEERQRGNFPDRFSGHQFPNYSSELNVNALLLGDSALYLCASSLVSTYEQYFGPGTRLTVT.